This TCR beta chain was sequenced in a study of T cells in Graves' hyperthyroidism and ophthalmopathy. This CDR3 spans 15 amino acids. The germline CDR1 and CDR2 sequences are SGHRS and YFSETQ. Trimming left V 4 bases short and J 3 bases short, with 13 bases between. Amplified regions were TCR beta CDR3 sequences from RNA transcripts. TCR CDR3 regions were first amplified by RT-PCR with HTBI primers. MiXCR, applied by TCRdb to the multiplex PCR reads, yields one record per CDR3 protein. The table includes a few hundred thousand distinct CDR3 sequences, about 15% detected once. The chain employs TRBV5-1 and TRBJ2-2, with no clear D. The specimen was blood. The sequence was obtained from a woman aged 25 to 39 with Graves' hyperthyroidism. CDR3 sequence reads: CASSLGLDHTGELFF. The CDR3, as DNA: TGCGCCAGCAGCCTAGGTCTGGACCACACCGGGGAGCTGTTTTTT.